Detailed here is one T cell receptor beta chain. Germline V CDR1 and CDR2: SGHNT, YYREEE (reference sequence). There are 14 residues in the CDR3. V lost 4 bases, J lost 9 bases, and 19 bases lay in between. MiXCR was run by TCRdb on the RT-PCR reads, yielding one entry per CDR3 protein. The repertoire holds hundreds of thousands of distinct CDR3 sequences, with 12% to 15% as singletons. This clonotype was obtained from a female donor in good health, serving as a healthy control. The chain joins TRBV5-4 to TRBJ1-2, with a possible D match to TRBD1 (6 bases). The sequenced sample consisted of memory CD4+ T cells from blood. The DNA for the CDR3 is TGTGCCAGCAGCGATGAAGCCGCACAGGGACGCTACACCTTC. Amino acid sequence: CASSDEAAQGRYTF.